The 22 T cell receptor beta chains given below trace back to one sample, sequenced in a study of high-grade serous ovarian cancer treatment subgroups. This table comes from immunoSEQ multiplex PCR, and its TCRdb copy is limited to in-frame clones, with some not included. Here the sample spans around 7,000 clones, roughly 85% being singletons. Tumor samples were obtained before definitive surgery or chemotherapy. The sample was tumor tissue. All receptors derive from a human donor with high-grade serous ovarian cancer.

The chain is built from TRBV27 and TRBJ1-5; D not certain. With 2 bases removed from V and 2 bases from J, the gap between germline ends came to 7 bases. The germline CDR1 and CDR2 sequences are MNHEY and SMNVEV (reference sequence). The CDR3 sequence is 14 residues long. CDR3 sequence: CASSLGVGNQPQHF. Here the CDR3 DNA reads TGTGCCAGCAGTTTAGGGGTAGGCAATCAGCCCCAGCATTTT.

The chain couples TRBV11-3 to TRBJ1-1; a possible D gene is TRBD1 (5 bases). The CDR3 sequence is 13 residues long. Germline V gives CDR1 SGHNT, CDR2 YENEEA. V was trimmed by 5 bases and J by 2 bases, leaving 9 bases between them. DNA for the CDR3: TGTGCCAGCAGCCAGACAGTTAACACTGAAGCTTTCTTT. It yields the protein CASSQTVNTEAFF. The full variable domain, with the rest looked up from reference TRBV11-3 and TRBJ1-1, is EAGVVQSPRYKIIEKKQPVAFWCNPISGHNTLYWYLQNLGQGPELLIRYENEEAVDDSQLPKDRFSAERLKGVDSTLKIQPAELGDSAVYLCASSQTVNTEAFFGQGTRLTVV.

The chain recombines TRBV9 with TRBJ2-5; 13 bases line up with TRBD2. This CDR3 contains 16 residues. Germline V CDR1 and CDR2: SGDLS, YYNGEE. J lost 5 bases, V lost 3 bases, and 7 bases had no gene match. The CDR3 is CASSGTSGGAGETQYF. CDR3 sequence (DNA): TGTGCCAGCAGCGGTACTAGCGGGGGGGCTGGGGAGACCCAGTACTTC. The full variable domain, in which reference TRBV9 and TRBJ2-5 provide the parts outside the CDR3, is DSGVTQTPKHLITATGQRVTLRCSPRSGDLSVYWYQQSLDQGLQFLIQYYNGEERAKGNILERFSAQQFPDLHSELNLSSLELGDSALYFCASSGTSGGAGETQYFGPGTRLLVL.

This clone was seen a handful of times. This chain connects TRBV6-6 to TRBJ2-2; possibly TRBD1 for D (5 bases). The V gene lost 7 bases and the J gene lost 7 bases, with 10 bases spanning the gap. The CDR3 totals 12 residues. In germline, CDR1 is MNHNY, CDR2 SVGAGI (reference sequence). For the CDR3, the DNA is TGTGCCAGCACTTTAAGGGGCGGGGAGCTGTTTTTT. Translating it yields CASTLRGGELFF.

V usage is TRBV10-2 and J usage is TRBJ1-5; 9 nucleotides line up with TRBD1. This CDR3 comprises 15 residues. The V segment lost 0 bases and the J segment 7 bases; nucleotides outside the gene matches: 4. The germline gives CDR1 WSHSY, CDR2 SAAADI. The CDR3 is CASSESLTGGQPQHF. The CDR3 region has the DNA TGCGCCAGCAGTGAGTCCTTGACAGGGGGACAGCCCCAGCATTTT.

V usage is TRBV25-1 and J usage is TRBJ2-2; D might be TRBD1 (6 bases). V was trimmed by 1 base and J by 4 bases, leaving 13 bases between them. Germline V lookup: CDR1 MGHDK, CDR2 SYGVNS. There are 16 residues in the CDR3. CDR3 nucleotide sequence: TGTGCCAGCAGTGAATCCGACAGGTATCGCACCGGGGAGCTGTTTTTT. This codes for CASSESDRYRTGELFF.

V is TRBV14 and J is TRBJ1-2, with D unclear. Trimming removed 1 base at V and 4 bases at J, with 7 bases between. CDR1 SGHDN and CDR2 FVKESK come from the germline V gene. This CDR3 has 13 residues. The DNA of the CDR3 is TGTGCCAGCAGCCAAGGCACGGGCTATGGCTACACCTTC. Translating gives CASSQGTGYGYTF.

This clone is a singleton in its sample. The chain couples TRBV28 to TRBJ1-2; unclear D gene. V shed 6 bases and J shed 2 bases, with 13 bases lying between them. CDR1 is MDHEN, CDR2 SYDVKM, per germline. CDR3 size: 14 residues. CDR3 loop: CASSFESSNYGYTF. The CDR3, as DNA: TGTGCCAGCAGCTTCGAATCTTCGAACTATGGCTACACCTTC.

The CDR3 sequence: CASSSLGWEETQYF. CDR3 DNA sequence: TGTGCCAGCAGCTCACTCGGGTGGGAAGAGACCCAGTACTTC. The chain recombines TRBV5-4 with TRBJ2-5; D remains unclear. The V end was cut by 3 bases, the J end by 3 bases, with 12 bases between. The CDR3 is made up of 14 amino acids. CDR1 is SGHNT, CDR2 YYREEE, per germline (reference sequence). The full variable domain, in which reference TRBV5-4 and TRBJ2-5 provide the parts outside the CDR3, is ETGVTQSPTHLIKTRGQQVTLRCSSQSGHNTVSWYQQALGQGPQFIFQYYREEENGRGNFPPRFSGLQFPNYSSELNVNALELDDSALYLCASSSLGWEETQYFGPGTRLLVL.

CDR3 nucleotide sequence: TGTGCCAGTACCGGCACTCAGAACACCGGGGAGCTGTTTTTT. This codes for CASTGTQNTGELFF. The chain joins TRBV19 to TRBJ2-2; D unclear. The length of the CDR3 is 14 residues. CDR1 is LNHDA, CDR2 SQIVND, per germline (reference sequence). Trimming left V 7 bases short and J 1 base short, with 10 bases between.

The rearrangement links TRBV2 to TRBJ2-1; D unresolved. The CDR3 has 15 amino acids. V was shortened by 0 bases and J by 3 bases, with 9 bases between the two germline ends. From germline, CDR1 is SNHLY and CDR2 FYNNEI. The CDR3 DNA reads TGTGCCAGCAGTGAAGCTGGGCGGTACTACAATGAGCAGTTCTTC. Its protein is CASSEAGRYYNEQFF.

This chain links TRBV5-1 with TRBJ2-3, with D perhaps matching TRBD1 (8 bases). V lost 0 bases, J lost 5 bases, and 16 bases lay in between. The CDR3 length is 16 residues. Germline CDR1 and CDR2: SGHRS and YFSETQ. CDR3 protein: CASSLASTGEGDTQYF. The CDR3 nucleotides read TGCGCCAGCAGCTTGGCCTCGACAGGGGAGGGAGATACGCAGTATTTT. The whole variable domain, remainder taken from reference TRBV5-1 and TRBJ2-3, is KAGVTQTPRYLIKTRGQQVTLSCSPISGHRSVSWYQQTPGQGLQFLFEYFSETQRNKGNFPGRFSGRQFSNSRSEMNVSTLELGDSALYLCASSLASTGEGDTQYFGPGTRLTVL.

The J gene is TRBJ2-7, the V gene TRBV4-2; 8 bases line up with TRBD1. This CDR3 has 14 residues. Per the germline V gene, CDR1 is LGHNA and CDR2 is YNFKEQ. The J segment lost 5 bases and the V segment lost 1 base, leaving 4 bases of the junction unmatched. CDR3 in DNA: TGTGCCAGCAGCCAAGCTCAGGGGGCAGACGAGCAGTACTTC. Amino acids: CASSQAQGADEQYF.

The rearrangement uses TRBV11-2 and TRBJ2-7; no definite D call. Germline lookup yields CDR1 SGHAT and CDR2 FQNNGV. The CDR3 is made up of 14 amino acids. V lost 2 bases to trimming and J lost 0 bases, with 8 bases between them. In DNA, the CDR3 is TGTGCCAGCAGCTTATACCGCGACTCCTACGAGCAGTACTTC. Its protein product is CASSLYRDSYEQYF.

The genes are TRBV5-5 and TRBJ1-5; D is uncertain. The CDR3 spans 13 residues. The germline V gene encodes CDR1 SGHKS and CDR2 YYEKEE (reference sequence). V gave up 4 bases and J gave up 5 bases, with 10 bases separating them. The CDR3 here is CASSPEMDQPQHF. CDR3 sequence (DNA): TGTGCCAGCAGCCCAGAAATGGATCAGCCCCAGCATTTT.

The chain couples TRBV6-1 to TRBJ2-1, with TRBD2 matching over 10 bases. The CDR3 covers 15 residues. The ends lost 4 bases at V and 9 bases at J; junction bases unmatched: 9. Germline loops: CDR1 MNHNS, CDR2 SASEGT. DNA of the CDR3: TGTGCCAGCAGTGCGAGCGGGGGGGGAAGTGTTGAGCAGTTCTTC. Translation gives CASSASGGGSVEQFF.

The table lists this clone with a few counts. The V gene is TRBV5-1, the J gene TRBJ1-6; D call uncertain. The CDR3 totals 13 residues. Looked up from germline, CDR1 is SGHRS and CDR2 is YFSETQ. Trimming took off 0 bases at V and 10 bases at J, with 8 bases between the two ends. In DNA form, the CDR3 reads TGCGCCAGCAGCTTGGAACGGCAATCACCCCTCCACTTT. This sequence encodes CASSLERQSPLHF.

The genes are TRBV2 and TRBJ1-6; TRBD1 is a possible D gene (6 bases). CDR1 is SNHLY, CDR2 FYNNEI, per germline. The length of the CDR3 is 17 residues. Trimming stripped 6 bases from V and 8 bases from J, with 23 bases between. The CDR3 loop is CASSMFRSGGGYSPLHF. The CDR3 DNA reads as TGTGCCAGCAGCATGTTCCGATCCGGGGGCGGGTATTCACCCCTCCACTTT.

The count of this clone is one. The chain recombines TRBV11-2 with TRBJ1-2, with D possibly being TRBD1 (6 bases). The CDR3 has 14 amino acids. Germline-derived CDR1 and CDR2 are SGHAT and FQNNGV. Trimming took off 3 bases at V and 6 bases at J, with 14 bases between the two ends. CDR3 region: CASSFGLEGDGYTF. DNA of the CDR3: TGTGCCAGCAGCTTTGGGTTGGAGGGGGATGGCTACACCTTC.

This sequence joins TRBV5-4 and TRBJ2-1; 8 bases match TRBD2. This CDR3 contains 14 residues. From germline, CDR1 is SGHNT and CDR2 YYREEE (reference sequence). V lost 6 bases and J lost 2; bases outside the gene matches: 4. CDR3 sequence reads: CASKDGGAYNEQFF. The CDR3 DNA follows: TGTGCCAGCAAAGACGGGGGGGCCTACAATGAGCAGTTCTTC.

The chain joins TRBV12-2 to TRBJ1-2; no DNA check was done on the table's D call, TRBD1. TRBV12-2 is classified as a pseudogene. This CDR3 has 16 residues. As DNA, the CDR3 is TGTGCAAGTCGCCCCCATTGGGACAGCTTAAACTATGGCTACACCTTC. Translating it yields CASRPHWDSLNYGYTF.

The CDR3 region has the DNA TGTGCCAGCTTTTTAGACCGACCGGGAGCTTTCTTT. Amino acid sequence: CASFLDRPGAFF. V usage is TRBV6-1 and J usage is TRBJ1-1; no firm D call. Trimming pared 8 bases from V and 10 bases from J, leaving 17 bases between. Germline lookup yields CDR1 MNHNS and CDR2 SASEGT. The CDR3 is 12 amino acids.